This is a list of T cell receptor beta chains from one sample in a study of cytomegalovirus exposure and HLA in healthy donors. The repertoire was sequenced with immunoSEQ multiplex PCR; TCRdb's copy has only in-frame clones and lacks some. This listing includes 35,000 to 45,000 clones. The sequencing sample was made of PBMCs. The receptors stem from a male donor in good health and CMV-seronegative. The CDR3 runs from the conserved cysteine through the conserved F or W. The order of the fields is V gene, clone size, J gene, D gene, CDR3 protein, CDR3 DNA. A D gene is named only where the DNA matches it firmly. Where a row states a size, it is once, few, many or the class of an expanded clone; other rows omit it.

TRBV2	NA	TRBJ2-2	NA	CASSTGIDTGELFF	TGTGCCAGCAGTACGGGGATTGACACCGGGGAGCTGTTTTTT
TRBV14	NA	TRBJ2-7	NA	CASSQGSDEQYF	TGTGCCAGCAGCCAAGGGAGCGACGAGCAGTACTTC
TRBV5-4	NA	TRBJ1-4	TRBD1	CASSLALGQGDEKLFF	TGTGCCAGCAGCTTGGCCTTGGGACAGGGGGACGAAAAACTGTTTTTT
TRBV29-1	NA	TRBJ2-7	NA	CSARGSALEQYF	TGCAGCGCTAGGGGCAGTGCCCTCGAGCAGTACTTC
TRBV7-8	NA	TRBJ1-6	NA	CASSLSQGLNSPLHF	TGTGCCAGCAGCTTATCCCAGGGGTTGAATTCACCCCTCCACTTT
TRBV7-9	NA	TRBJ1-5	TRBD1	CASSLAGQGPSLGNQPQHF	TGTGCCAGCAGCTTAGCCGGACAGGGGCCGTCGCTGGGCAATCAGCCCCAGCATTTT
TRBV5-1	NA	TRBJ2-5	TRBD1	CASSSWDREGETQYF	TGCGCCAGCAGCTCATGGGACAGGGAGGGAGAGACCCAGTACTTC
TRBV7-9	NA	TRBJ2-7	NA	CASSLGAVSSAYEQYF	TGTGCCAGCAGCTTAGGGGCGGTCTCTAGCGCCTACGAGCAGTACTTC
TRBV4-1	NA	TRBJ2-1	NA	CASSQKTETHNEQFF	TGCGCCAGCAGCCAAAAGACCGAGACACACAATGAGCAGTTCTTC
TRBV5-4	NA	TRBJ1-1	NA	CASSSQTNPNTEAFF	TGTGCCAGCAGCTCCCAGACAAACCCGAACACTGAAGCTTTCTTT
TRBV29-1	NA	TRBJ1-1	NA	CSVGANTEAFF	TGCAGCGTTGGGGCGAACACTGAAGCTTTCTTT
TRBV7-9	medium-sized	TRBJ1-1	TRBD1	CASSIRQGNTEAFF	TGTGCCAGCAGCATCAGACAGGGGAACACTGAAGCTTTCTTT
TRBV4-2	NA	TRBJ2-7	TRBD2	CASSQARTSREQYF	TGTGCCAGCAGCCAAGCTAGGACTAGTCGCGAGCAGTACTTC
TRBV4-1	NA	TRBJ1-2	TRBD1	CASSQPGGYGYTF	TGCGCCAGCAGCCAACCAGGGGGCTATGGCTACACCTTC
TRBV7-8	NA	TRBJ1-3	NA	CASSSGILSGNTIYF	TGTGCCAGCAGCTCCGGGATTCTCTCTGGAAACACCATATATTTT
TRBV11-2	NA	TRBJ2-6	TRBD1	CASRQLQGGSSGANVLTF	TGTGCCAGCAGACAACTACAGGGGGGTAGCTCTGGGGCCAACGTCCTGACTTTC
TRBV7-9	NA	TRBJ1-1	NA	CASSLEFGLNTEAFF	TGTGCCAGCAGCTTGGAATTCGGGTTGAACACTGAAGCTTTCTTT
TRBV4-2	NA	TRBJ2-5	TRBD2	CASSQGSRGGQETQYF	TGTGCCAGCAGCCAAGGGTCGCGGGGGGGCCAAGAGACCCAGTACTTC
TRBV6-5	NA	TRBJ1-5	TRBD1	CASSPVGRGNQPQHF	TGTGCCAGCAGCCCTGTGGGCAGGGGGAATCAGCCCCAGCATTTT
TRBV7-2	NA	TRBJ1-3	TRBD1	CASSSSGTAPGNTIYF	TGTGCCAGCAGCTCCAGTGGGACAGCTCCTGGAAACACCATATATTTT
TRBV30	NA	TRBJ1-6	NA	CAWRREGFMDNSPLHF	TGTGCCTGGAGGAGGGAGGGATTTATGGATAATTCACCCCTCCACTTT
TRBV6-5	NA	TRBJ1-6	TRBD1	CASRTGTGVNSPLHF	TGTGCCAGCAGAACCGGGACAGGGGTAAATTCACCCCTCCACTTT
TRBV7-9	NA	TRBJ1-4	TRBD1	CASSLASGGLWEKLFF	TGTGCCAGCAGCTTAGCATCAGGGGGCCTATGGGAAAAACTGTTTTTT
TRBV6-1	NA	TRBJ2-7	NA	CASTVDSNYEQYF	TGTGCCAGCACCGTCGACAGCAACTACGAGCAGTACTTC
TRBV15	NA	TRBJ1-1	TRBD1	CATSRDRTGVDGTEAFF	TGTGCCACCAGCAGAGATAGGACAGGGGTGGATGGCACTGAAGCTTTCTTT
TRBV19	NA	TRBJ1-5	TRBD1	CASRDRGYSNQPQHF	TGTGCCAGTAGGGACAGGGGATATAGCAATCAGCCCCAGCATTTT
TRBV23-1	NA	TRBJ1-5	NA	CASSLTGSHQPQHF	TGCGCCAGCAGTCTTACAGGGAGTCATCAGCCCCAGCATTTT
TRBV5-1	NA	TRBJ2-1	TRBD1	CASRLDRGNEQFF	TGCGCCAGCAGATTGGACAGGGGAAATGAGCAGTTCTTC
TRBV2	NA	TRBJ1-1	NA	CASSGELGLGMNTEAFF	TGTGCCAGCAGTGGGGAGTTAGGGCTGGGGATGAACACTGAAGCTTTCTTT
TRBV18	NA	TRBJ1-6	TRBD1	CASQGQGNSPLHF	TGTGCCAGCCAGGGACAGGGGAATTCACCCCTCCACTTT
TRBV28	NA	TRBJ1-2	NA	CASSLWQGSYGYTF	TGTGCCAGCAGTTTATGGCAGGGAAGCTATGGCTACACCTTC
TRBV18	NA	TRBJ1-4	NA	CASSPRANEKLFF	TGTGCCAGCTCACCGCGGGCTAATGAAAAACTGTTTTTT
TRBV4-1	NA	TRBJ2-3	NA	CASRPRELGPGTDTQYF	TGCGCCAGCAGACCCCGTGAACTAGGCCCTGGCACAGATACGCAGTATTTT
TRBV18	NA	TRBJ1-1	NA	CASSTYTGRANTEAFF	TGTGCCAGCTCAACGTACACAGGGAGGGCGAACACTGAAGCTTTCTTT
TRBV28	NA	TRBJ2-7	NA	CASSLSDEQYF	TGTGCCAGCAGTTTATCAGACGAGCAGTACTTC
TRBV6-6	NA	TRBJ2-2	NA	CASSYYPAGELFF	TGTGCCAGCAGTTATTACCCGGCCGGGGAGCTGTTTTTT
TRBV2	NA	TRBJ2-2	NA	CASSLTGYTGELFF	TGTGCCAGCAGTCTGACAGGTTACACCGGGGAGCTGTTTTTT
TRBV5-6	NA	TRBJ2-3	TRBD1	CASSRDRVRTDTQYF	TGTGCCAGCAGCCGTGACAGGGTAAGAACAGATACGCAGTATTTT
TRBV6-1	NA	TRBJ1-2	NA	CASREDSWGYGYTF	TGTGCCAGCAGGGAGGACAGCTGGGGGTATGGCTACACCTTC
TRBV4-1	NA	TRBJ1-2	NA	CASSHPTGAWGGYTF	TGCGCCAGCAGCCATCCGACAGGAGCGTGGGGAGGCTACACCTTC
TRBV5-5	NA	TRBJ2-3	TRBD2	CASSFAGLAGRRYF	TGTGCCAGCAGCTTCGCTGGACTAGCGGGGAGGCGGTATTTT
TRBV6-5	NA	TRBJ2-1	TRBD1	CASSTRGPYNEQFF	TGTGCCAGCAGCACTAGGGGGCCCTACAATGAGCAGTTCTTC
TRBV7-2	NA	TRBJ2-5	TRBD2	CASSLAVAGVREQYF	TGTGCCAGCAGCTTAGCCGTAGCGGGGGTAAGGGAGCAGTACTTC
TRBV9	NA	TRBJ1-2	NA	CASSVAEQGYGYTF	TGTGCCAGCAGCGTAGCTGAGCAGGGCTATGGCTACACCTTC
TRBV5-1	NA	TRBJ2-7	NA	CASSLLMGPRGRNEQYF	TGCGCCAGCAGCTTGCTGATGGGACCCAGGGGAAGGAACGAGCAGTACTTC
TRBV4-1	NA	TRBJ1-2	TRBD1	CASSQEEQGGNYGYTF	TGCGCCAGCAGCCAAGAGGAACAGGGGGGGAACTATGGCTACACCTTC
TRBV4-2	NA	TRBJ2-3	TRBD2	CASSQVSGDTDTQYF	TGTGCCAGCAGCCAAGTTAGCGGGGACACAGATACGCAGTATTTT
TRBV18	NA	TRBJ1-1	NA	CASSPTRRGGGPWNTEAFF	TGTGCCAGCTCACCTACCCGCAGGGGCGGAGGACCATGGAACACTGAAGCTTTCTTT
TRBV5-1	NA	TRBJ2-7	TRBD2	CASSLALIGRSGDYEQYF	TGCGCCAGCAGCTTGGCCCTGATCGGCCGAAGCGGGGACTACGAGCAGTACTTC
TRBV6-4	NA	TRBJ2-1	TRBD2	CASSQRAGEPRRQFF	TGTGCCAGCAGTCAAAGAGCGGGGGAGCCCCGACGGCAGTTCTTC
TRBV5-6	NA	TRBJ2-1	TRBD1	CASSGDRDAYNEQFF	TGTGCCAGCAGCGGGGACAGGGATGCCTACAATGAGCAGTTCTTC
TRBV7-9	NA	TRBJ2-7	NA	CASSLFIYEQYF	TGTGCCAGCAGCTTATTTATCTACGAGCAGTACTTC
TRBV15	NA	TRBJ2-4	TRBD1	CATSTIDRGIQYF	TGTGCCACCAGCACTATAGACAGGGGCATTCAGTACTTC
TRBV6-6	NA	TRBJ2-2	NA	CASSYGLQPYTGELFF	TGTGCCAGCAGTTACGGGCTACAGCCCTACACCGGGGAGCTGTTTTTT
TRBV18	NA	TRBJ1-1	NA	CASSPVARNTEAFF	TGTGCCAGCTCACCAGTAGCTCGGAACACTGAAGCTTTCTTT
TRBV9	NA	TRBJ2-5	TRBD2	CASSVALGGAETQYF	TGTGCCAGCAGCGTAGCACTCGGGGGGGCAGAGACCCAGTACTTC
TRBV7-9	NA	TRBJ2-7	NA	CASSLVAAAGLTEQYF	TGTGCCAGCAGCTTAGTTGCGGCCGCAGGGTTGACCGAGCAGTACTTC
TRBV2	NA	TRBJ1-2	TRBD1	CASSQDRGRGCTF	TGTGCCAGCAGTCAGGACAGGGGAAGAGGCTGCACCTTC
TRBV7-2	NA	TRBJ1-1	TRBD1	CASSSGQLNTEAFF	TGTGCCAGCAGCTCGGGACAGTTGAACACTGAAGCTTTCTTT
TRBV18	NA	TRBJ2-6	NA	CASSLMGHFPPSGANVLTF	TGTGCCAGCTCACTTATGGGACACTTTCCCCCTTCTGGGGCCAACGTCCTGACTTTC